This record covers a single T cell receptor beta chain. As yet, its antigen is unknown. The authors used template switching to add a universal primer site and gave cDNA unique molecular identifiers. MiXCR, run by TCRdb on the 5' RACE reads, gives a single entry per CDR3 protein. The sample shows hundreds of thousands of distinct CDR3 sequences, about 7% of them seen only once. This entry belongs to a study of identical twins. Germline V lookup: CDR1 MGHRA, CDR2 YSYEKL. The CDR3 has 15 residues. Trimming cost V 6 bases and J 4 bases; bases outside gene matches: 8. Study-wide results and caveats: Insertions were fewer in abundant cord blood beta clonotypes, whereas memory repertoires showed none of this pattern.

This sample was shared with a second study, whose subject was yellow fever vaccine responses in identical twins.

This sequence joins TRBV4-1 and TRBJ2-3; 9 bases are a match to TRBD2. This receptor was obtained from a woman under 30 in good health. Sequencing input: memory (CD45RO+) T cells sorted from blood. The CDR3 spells CASRLEGGGADTQYF. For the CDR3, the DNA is TGCGCCAGCAGACTGGAGGGCGGGGGGGCAGATACGCAGTATTTT.